This is a list of T cell receptor beta chains from one sample in a study of shared clonotypes between healthy human individuals. Assay used: immunoSEQ multiplex PCR; TCRdb lists only in-frame clones, some missing. The table shows approximately 110,000 clones, with approximately 65% occurring only once. Sequencing was carried out using memory CD8+ T cells sorted from blood. The source is a woman younger than 45 in good health. Both conserved end residues are part of each CDR3. The D gene is left open where the match is weak. A clone size is listed for some rows: how often the clone was seen (once, few, many), or a class if it is expanded.

TGTGCCAGCAGCTCCCCCGTCACAGGGACCACAGATACGCAGTATTTT,CASSSPVTGTTDTQYF,TRBV7-9,TRBJ2-3,NA,NA
TGTGCCAGCAGCTTAGGGGACCTTAGTCGGGCTTTCTTT,CASSLGDLSRAFF,TRBV11-2,TRBJ1-1,NA,NA
TGTGCCAGCAGTTTATCGCCCGTTTCGATTACAGGAGAAGAGACCCAGTACTTC,CASSLSPVSITGEETQYF,TRBV27,TRBJ2-5,NA,NA
TGTGCCAGCAGTTTAGCCAGTATCTACAATGAGCAGTTCTTC,CASSLASIYNEQFF,TRBV27,TRBJ2-1,NA,NA
TGCGCCAGCAGTGATCCGAAGAAAGATACGCAGTATTTT,CASSDPKKDTQYF,TRBV4-1,TRBJ2-3,NA,NA
TGTGCCAGCGGACTAGCGGGTCCTTACAATGAGCAGTTCTTC,CASGLAGPYNEQFF,TRBV11-2,TRBJ2-1,TRBD2,NA
TGTGCCTGGAGGTCGGGCAGGGGCTACGAGCAGTACTTC,CAWRSGRGYEQYF,TRBV30,TRBJ2-7,NA,NA
TGTGCCAGTAGTATAGATAGCCCCCCCATTTGGGGTCCCAATCAGCCCCAGCATTTT,CASSIDSPPIWGPNQPQHF,TRBV19,TRBJ1-5,NA,NA
TGTGCCAGCAGTTCCAGACAGGGAGTCACCGGGGAGCTGTTTTTT,CASSSRQGVTGELFF,TRBV28,TRBJ2-2,TRBD1,NA
TGTGCCAGCAGTTTAGGGACAGGGGGATTAAATGAGCAGTTCTTC,CASSLGTGGLNEQFF,TRBV27,TRBJ2-1,TRBD1,few
TGCAGCGTCGATAGGGCACCCTTAGATGGTTACTATGGCTACACCTTC,CSVDRAPLDGYYGYTF,TRBV29-1,TRBJ1-2,NA,NA
TGTGCCAGCAGGACGACAGGGGGCCACGAGCAGTACTTC,CASRTTGGHEQYF,TRBV28,TRBJ2-7,TRBD1,NA
TGTGCCAGCAGCGCGAATTGGCTAGCTCTTGATACGCAGTATTTT,CASSANWLALDTQYF,TRBV9,TRBJ2-3,NA,NA
TGTGCCAGCTCACCACAGGGGGCGTTGAATCGAGAGACCCAGTACTTC,CASSPQGALNRETQYF,TRBV18,TRBJ2-5,TRBD1,few
TGTGCCAGCAGCCCCGGGGAGACCCAGTACTTC,CASSPGETQYF,TRBV11-3,TRBJ2-5,NA,NA
TGTGCCAGCAGTTTAGGGACTAGCGGGAGAGGGGAGCAGTTCTTC,CASSLGTSGRGEQFF,TRBV27,TRBJ2-1,TRBD2,few
TGTGCCATCACCGGACTAGACTCCTACGAGCAGTACTTC,CAITGLDSYEQYF,TRBV2,TRBJ2-7,TRBD2,many